This is a list of T cell receptor beta chains from one sample in a study of CD8 T cells in ankylosing spondylitis. TCRdb recomputed calls from the 5' RACE reads with MiXCR, one row per CDR3 protein. The sample holds some 400,000 distinct CDR3 sequences, around 20% seen once. Sequenced input: blood, either unsorted or a sorted T cell fraction (not recorded which). The receptors here all came from a male donor with ankylosing spondylitis. Both conserved end residues are part of each CDR3. D genes are given only for firm matches. Some rows mark clone size as missing; the rest say once, few, many or name a class of expanded clone.

J,D,V,size,DNA,CDR3
TRBJ2-2,NA,TRBV5-1,NA,TGCGCCAGCAGCTTGGGGTCTGGCGACGCGAACACCGGGGAGCTGTTTTTT,CASSLGSGDANTGELFF
TRBJ1-3,NA,TRBV5-1,once,TGCGCCAGCAGCCCCGGACTCAACCCTGGAAACACCATATATTTT,CASSPGLNPGNTIYF
TRBJ2-7,TRBD2,TRBV20-1,NA,TGCAGTGCTCGGGCCCTGACTAGCGGGAGGGTATACGAGCAGTACTTC,CSARALTSGRVYEQYF
TRBJ2-7,NA,TRBV29-1,NA,TGCAGCGTCATAAGGGGGGGGTATTACGAGCAGTACTTC,CSVIRGGYYEQYF
TRBJ2-3,NA,TRBV28,NA,TGTGCCAGCAGTCACCACGACAGAGATACGCAGTATTTT,CASSHHDRDTQYF
TRBJ2-5,NA,TRBV5-5,few,TGTGCCAGCAGCTTGGTAGGGAGGAAGACCCAGTACTTC,CASSLVGRKTQYF
TRBJ2-1,TRBD2,TRBV20-1,few,TGCAGTGCTAGGAAGGGCGGGAGTTCCTACAATGAGCAGTTCTTC,CSARKGGSSYNEQFF
TRBJ2-5,TRBD2,TRBV19,few,TGTGCCAGTAGAGGACTAGCGGGTTCGTTTGAGACCCAGTACTTC,CASRGLAGSFETQYF
TRBJ2-7,TRBD1,TRBV6-5,few,TGTGCCAGCAGTTCCCGGTCAGGGGGATCCTACGAGCAGTACTTC,CASSSRSGGSYEQYF
TRBJ2-3,NA,TRBV7-7,NA,TGTGCTAGCAGCTTAGACCACACAGATACGCAGTATTTT,CASSLDHTDTQYF
TRBJ2-5,NA,TRBV20-1,few,TGCAGTGCTAGAACCACTAGCTCCACGGGGCTAGAGACCCAGTACTTC,CSARTTSSTGLETQYF
TRBJ2-5,NA,TRBV6-5,NA,TGTGCCAGCAGTTACTCCAGGGGGGCGGGGGAGACCCAGTACTTC,CASSYSRGAGETQYF
TRBJ1-5,NA,TRBV29-1,few,TGCAGCGTTACACAGGATCGGGGGGCCCAGCATTTT,CSVTQDRGAQHF
TRBJ1-1,NA,TRBV2,NA,TGTGCCAGCAGTGGGGAGGTGGGCACTGAAGCTTTCTTT,CASSGEVGTEAFF
TRBJ2-3,TRBD2,TRBV4-1,NA,TGCGCCAGCAGCCAGCTCTACCAGCGGGGAACAGATACGCAGTATTTT,CASSQLYQRGTDTQYF
TRBJ2-5,NA,TRBV7-8,few,TGTGCCAGCAGCCTTACGCTTTTCGGGGAACAGACCCAGTACTTC,CASSLTLFGEQTQYF
TRBJ2-7,NA,TRBV14,NA,TGTGCCAGCAGCCACCAGCACTACGAGCAGTACTTC,CASSHQHYEQYF